This section outlines one T cell receptor beta chain sequence together with its context. The time point here: blood at routine non-recurrence follow-up after resection. TCRdb independently ran MiXCR on the 5' RACE reads; one entry per CDR3 protein. This table holds 25,000 to 35,000 distinct CDR3 sequences, almost 5.5% found once. The data derive from a study of spatial heterogeneity in lung cancer. Germline CDR1 reads SNHLY; CDR2 reads FYNNEI. The CDR3 extends over 13 amino acids. V shed 5 bases and J 3 bases; nucleotides not matched to a gene: 2. The chain combines TRBV2 with TRBJ2-7, with TRBD2 matching over 9 bases. This sequence was found in a female donor with early-stage non-small cell lung cancer. Sequencing was performed on PBMCs, taken at follow-up. This CDR3 reads CASSISGGYEQYF. For the CDR3, the DNA is TGTGCCAGCAGTATTAGCGGGGGCTACGAGCAGTACTTC.